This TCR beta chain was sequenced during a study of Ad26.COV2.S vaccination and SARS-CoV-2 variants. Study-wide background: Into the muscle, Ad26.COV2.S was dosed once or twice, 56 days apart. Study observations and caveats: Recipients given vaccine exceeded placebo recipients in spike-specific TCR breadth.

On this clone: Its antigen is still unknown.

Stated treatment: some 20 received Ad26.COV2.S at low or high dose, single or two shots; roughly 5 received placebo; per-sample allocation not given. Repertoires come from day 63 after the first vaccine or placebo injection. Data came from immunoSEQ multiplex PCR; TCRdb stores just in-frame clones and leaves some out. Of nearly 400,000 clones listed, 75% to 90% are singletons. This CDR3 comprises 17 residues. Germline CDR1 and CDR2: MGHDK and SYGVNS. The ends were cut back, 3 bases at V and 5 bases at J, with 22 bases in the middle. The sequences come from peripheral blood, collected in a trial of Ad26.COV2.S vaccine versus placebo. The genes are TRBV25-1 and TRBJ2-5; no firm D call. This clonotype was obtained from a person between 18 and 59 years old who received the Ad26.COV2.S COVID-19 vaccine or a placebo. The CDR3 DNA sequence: TGTGCCAGCAGTGATAGCCGGCAGCCAATGCTCCGCGAGACCCAGTACTTC. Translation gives CASSDSRQPMLRETQYF.